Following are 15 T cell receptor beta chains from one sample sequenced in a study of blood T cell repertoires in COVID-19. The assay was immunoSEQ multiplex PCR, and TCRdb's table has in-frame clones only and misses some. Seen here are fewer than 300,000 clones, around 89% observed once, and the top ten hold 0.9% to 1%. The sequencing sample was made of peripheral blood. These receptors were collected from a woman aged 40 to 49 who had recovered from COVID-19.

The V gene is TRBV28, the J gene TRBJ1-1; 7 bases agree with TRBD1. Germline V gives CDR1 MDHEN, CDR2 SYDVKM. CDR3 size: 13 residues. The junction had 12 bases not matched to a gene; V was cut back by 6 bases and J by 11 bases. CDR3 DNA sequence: TGTGCCAGCAGGACCCCAGGGGGGACTGGGGCTTTCTTT. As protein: CASRTPGGTGAFF. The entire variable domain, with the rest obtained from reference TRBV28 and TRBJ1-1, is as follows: DVKVTQSSRYLVKRTGEKVFLECVQDMDHENMFWYRQDPGLGLRLIYFSYDVKMKEKGDIPEGYSVSREKKERFSLILESASTNQTSMYLCASRTPGGTGAFFGQGTRLTVV.

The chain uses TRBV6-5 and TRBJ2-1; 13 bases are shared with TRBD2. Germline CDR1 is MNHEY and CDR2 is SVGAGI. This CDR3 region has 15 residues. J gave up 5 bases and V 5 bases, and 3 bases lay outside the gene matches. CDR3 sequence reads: CASSQGLAGNNEQFF. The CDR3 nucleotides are TGTGCCAGCAGTCAGGGACTAGCGGGGAACAATGAGCAGTTCTTC.

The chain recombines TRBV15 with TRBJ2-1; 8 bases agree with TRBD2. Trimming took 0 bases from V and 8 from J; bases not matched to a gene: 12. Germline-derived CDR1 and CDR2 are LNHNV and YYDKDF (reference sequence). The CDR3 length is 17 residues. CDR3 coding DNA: TGTGCCACCAGCAGAGATCTATCCAGCGGGAGTCACCATGAGCAGTTCTTC. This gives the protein CATSRDLSSGSHHEQFF.

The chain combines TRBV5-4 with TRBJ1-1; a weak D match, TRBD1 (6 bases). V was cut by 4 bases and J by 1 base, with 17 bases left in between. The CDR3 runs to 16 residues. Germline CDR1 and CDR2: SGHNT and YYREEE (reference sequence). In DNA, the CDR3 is TGTGCCAGCAGCCGGGGGGGCAGCCCGGGGAACACTGAAGCTTTCTTT. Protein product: CASSRGGSPGNTEAFF. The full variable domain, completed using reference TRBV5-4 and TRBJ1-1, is ETGVTQSPTHLIKTRGQQVTLRCSSQSGHNTVSWYQQALGQGPQFIFQYYREEENGRGNFPPRFSGLQFPNYSSELNVNALELDDSALYLCASSRGGSPGNTEAFFGQGTRLTVV.

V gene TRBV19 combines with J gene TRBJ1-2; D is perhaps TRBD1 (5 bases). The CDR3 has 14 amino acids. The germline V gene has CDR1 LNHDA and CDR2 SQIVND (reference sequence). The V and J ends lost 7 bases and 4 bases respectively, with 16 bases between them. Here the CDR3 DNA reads TGTGCCAGTACCGGCGGGGCAGAACCCTATGGCTACACCTTC. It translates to CASTGGAEPYGYTF.

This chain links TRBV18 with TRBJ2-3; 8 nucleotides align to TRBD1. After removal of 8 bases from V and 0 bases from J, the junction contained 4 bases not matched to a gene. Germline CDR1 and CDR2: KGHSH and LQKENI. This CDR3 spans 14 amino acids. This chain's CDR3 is CASRDRGSTDTQYF. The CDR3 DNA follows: TGTGCCAGCCGCGACAGGGGCAGCACAGATACGCAGTATTTT.

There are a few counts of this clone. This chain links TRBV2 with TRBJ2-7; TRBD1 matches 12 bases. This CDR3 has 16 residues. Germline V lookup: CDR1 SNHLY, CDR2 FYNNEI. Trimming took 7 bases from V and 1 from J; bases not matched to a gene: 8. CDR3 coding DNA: TGTGCCAGCACCGGGGGACAGGGGGCCGTTTCCTACGAGCAGTACTTC. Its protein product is CASTGGQGAVSYEQYF. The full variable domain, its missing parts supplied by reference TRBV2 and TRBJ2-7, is EPEVTQTPSHQVTQMGQEVILRCVPISNHLYFYWYRQILGQKVEFLVSFYNNEISEKSEIFDDQFSVERPDGSNFTLKIRSTKLEDSAMYFCASTGGQGAVSYEQYFGPGTRLTVT.

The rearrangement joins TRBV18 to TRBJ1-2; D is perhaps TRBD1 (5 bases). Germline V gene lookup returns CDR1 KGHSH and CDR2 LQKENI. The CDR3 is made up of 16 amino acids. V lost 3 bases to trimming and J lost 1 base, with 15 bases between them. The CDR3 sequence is CASSPGDRINNYGYTF. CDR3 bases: TGTGCCAGCTCACCGGGTGACAGAATAAATAACTATGGCTACACCTTC.

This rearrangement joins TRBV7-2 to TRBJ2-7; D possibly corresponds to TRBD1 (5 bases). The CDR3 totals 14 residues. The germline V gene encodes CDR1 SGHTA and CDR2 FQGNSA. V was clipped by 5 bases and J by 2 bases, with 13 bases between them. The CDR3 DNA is TGTGCCAGCAGCACGAGGACACGCACCTACGAGCAGTACTTC. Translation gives CASSTRTRTYEQYF.

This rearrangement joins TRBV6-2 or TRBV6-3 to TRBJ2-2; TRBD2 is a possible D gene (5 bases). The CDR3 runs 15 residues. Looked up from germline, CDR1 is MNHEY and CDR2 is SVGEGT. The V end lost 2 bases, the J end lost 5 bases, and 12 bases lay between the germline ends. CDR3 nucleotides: TGTGCCAGCAGTTACCCGCGGGTGGGGACCGGGGAGCTGTTTTTT. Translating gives CASSYPRVGTGELFF.

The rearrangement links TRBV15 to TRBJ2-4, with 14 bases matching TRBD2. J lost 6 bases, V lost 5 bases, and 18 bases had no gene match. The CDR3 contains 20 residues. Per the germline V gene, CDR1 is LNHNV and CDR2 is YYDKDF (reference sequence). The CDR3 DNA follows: TGTGCCACCAGCCGCCCGCCGGGACTAGCGGGAGTGGGGGCCTTAAACATTCAGTACTTC. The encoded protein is CATSRPPGLAGVGALNIQYF.

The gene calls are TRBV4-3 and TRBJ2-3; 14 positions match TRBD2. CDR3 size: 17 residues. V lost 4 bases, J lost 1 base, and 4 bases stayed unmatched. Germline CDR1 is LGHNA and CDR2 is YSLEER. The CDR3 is CASSPGLAGAGTDTQYF. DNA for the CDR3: TGCGCCAGCAGCCCGGGACTAGCGGGAGCGGGCACAGATACGCAGTATTTT.

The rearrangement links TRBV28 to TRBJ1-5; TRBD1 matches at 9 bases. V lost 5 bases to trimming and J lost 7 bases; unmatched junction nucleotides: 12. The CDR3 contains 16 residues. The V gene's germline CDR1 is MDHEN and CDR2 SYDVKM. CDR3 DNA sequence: TGTGCCAGCAGTCCCCTCGGGACAGGGCAGGGGCAGCCCCAGCATTTT. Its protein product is CASSPLGTGQGQPQHF.

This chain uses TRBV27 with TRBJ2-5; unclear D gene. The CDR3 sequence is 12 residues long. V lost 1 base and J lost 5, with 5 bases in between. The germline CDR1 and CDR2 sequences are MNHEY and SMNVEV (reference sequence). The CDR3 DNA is TGTGCCAGCAGTTTATTGGGCGAGACCCAGTACTTC. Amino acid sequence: CASSLLGETQYF.

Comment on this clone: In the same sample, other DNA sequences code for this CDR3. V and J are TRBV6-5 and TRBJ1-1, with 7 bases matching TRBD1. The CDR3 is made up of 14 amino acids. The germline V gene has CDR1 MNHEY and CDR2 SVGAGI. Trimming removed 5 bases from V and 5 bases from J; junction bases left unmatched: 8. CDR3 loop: CASSLDRVRTEAFF. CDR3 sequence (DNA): TGTGCCAGCAGTCTCGACAGGGTCCGGACTGAAGCTTTCTTT.